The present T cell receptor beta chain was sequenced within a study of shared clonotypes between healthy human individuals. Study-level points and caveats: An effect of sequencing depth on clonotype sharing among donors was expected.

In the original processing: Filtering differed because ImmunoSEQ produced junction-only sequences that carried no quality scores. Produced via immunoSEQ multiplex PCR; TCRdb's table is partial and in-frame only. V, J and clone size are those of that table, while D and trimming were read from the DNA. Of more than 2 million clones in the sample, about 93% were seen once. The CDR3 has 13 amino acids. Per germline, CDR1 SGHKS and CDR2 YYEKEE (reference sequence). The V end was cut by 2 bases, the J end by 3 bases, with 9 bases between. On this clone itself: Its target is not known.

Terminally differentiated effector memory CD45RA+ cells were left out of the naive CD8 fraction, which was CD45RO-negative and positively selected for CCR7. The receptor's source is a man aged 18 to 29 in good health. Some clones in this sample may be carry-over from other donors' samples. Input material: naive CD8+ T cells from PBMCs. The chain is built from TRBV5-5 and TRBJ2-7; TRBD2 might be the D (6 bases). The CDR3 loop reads CASSFGGSYEQYF. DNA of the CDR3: TGTGCCAGCAGCTTTGGAGGGAGCTACGAGCAGTACTTC.